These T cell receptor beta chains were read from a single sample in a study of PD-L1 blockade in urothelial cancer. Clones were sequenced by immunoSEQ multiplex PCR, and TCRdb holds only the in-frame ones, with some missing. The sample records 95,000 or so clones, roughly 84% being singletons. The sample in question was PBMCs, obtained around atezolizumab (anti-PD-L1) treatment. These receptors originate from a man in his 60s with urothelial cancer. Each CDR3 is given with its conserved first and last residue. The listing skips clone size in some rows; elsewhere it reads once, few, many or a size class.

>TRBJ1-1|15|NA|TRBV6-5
CASSYEGTQTSEAFF
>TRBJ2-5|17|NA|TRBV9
CASSGRAGGGIQETQYF
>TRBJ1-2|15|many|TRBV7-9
CASSLDRGRNYGYTF
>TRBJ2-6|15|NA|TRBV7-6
CASSLGSSGANVLTF
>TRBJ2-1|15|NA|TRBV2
CASRGTSSSYNEQFF
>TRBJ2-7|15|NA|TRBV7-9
CASSQGGSTILEQYF
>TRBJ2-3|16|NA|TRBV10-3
CAIRGPTSGSADTQYF
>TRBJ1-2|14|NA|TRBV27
CASSLTWDRGGYTF
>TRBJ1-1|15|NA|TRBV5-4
CASSLVSGKNTEAFF
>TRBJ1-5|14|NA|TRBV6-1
CASSLEGVYQPQHF
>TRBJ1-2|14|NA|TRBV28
CASRTGGANYGYTF
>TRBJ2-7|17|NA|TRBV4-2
CASSQEPYRGEDYEQYF
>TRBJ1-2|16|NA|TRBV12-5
CASGLPPAGGVNGYTF
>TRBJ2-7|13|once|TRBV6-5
CASSRGQGYEQYF
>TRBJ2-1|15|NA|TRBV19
CASRIPGGAADEQFF
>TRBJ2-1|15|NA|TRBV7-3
CASSSGTGAYNEQFF
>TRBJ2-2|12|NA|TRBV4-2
CASSHPGGELFF
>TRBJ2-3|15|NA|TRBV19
CASSPGQQSTDTQYF
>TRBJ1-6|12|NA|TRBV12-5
CASGLTESPLHF
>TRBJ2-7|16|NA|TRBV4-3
CASSQDTNRGRYEQYF
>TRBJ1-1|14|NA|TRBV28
CASSGGDTNTEAFF
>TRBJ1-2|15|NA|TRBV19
CASSQNRGANYGYTF
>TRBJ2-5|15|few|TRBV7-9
CASSFGAGGRETQYF
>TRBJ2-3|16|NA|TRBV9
CASSVGGGPSTDTQYF
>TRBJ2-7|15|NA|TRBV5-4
CASSPKGANTYEQYF
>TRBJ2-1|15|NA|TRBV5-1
CASSLGGSSYNEQFF
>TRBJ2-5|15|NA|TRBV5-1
CASSLPLAGHETQYF
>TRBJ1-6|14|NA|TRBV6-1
CASTQGIHNSPLHF
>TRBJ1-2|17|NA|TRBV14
CASSFHVGRQGLYGYTF
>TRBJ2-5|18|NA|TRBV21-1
CASSKAVRVGGPEETQYF
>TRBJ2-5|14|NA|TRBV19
CASSTDRVGETQYF
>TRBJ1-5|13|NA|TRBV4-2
CASSQQSGQPQHF
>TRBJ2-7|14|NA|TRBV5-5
CASSLGGGGYEQYF
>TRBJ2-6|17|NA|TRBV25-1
CASSELLGRAGANVLTF
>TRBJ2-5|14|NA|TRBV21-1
CAGLGGGVQETQYF
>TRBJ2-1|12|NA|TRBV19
CASSRPGGEQFF
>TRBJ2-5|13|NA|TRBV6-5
CASSYEGAVTQYF
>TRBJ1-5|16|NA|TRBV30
CAWSIPWDSENQPQHF
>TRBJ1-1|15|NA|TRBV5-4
CASSLEGARDTEAFF
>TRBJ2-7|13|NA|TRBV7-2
CASSLSTGGPQYF
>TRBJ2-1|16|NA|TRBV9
CASGPGTGVARDEQFF
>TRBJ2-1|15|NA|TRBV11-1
CASSFTGGDYNEQFF
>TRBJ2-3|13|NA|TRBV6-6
CASRGGAPDTQYF
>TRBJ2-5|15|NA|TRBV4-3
CASSQQRGSQETQYF
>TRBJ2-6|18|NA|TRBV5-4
CASSPIGGALSGANVLTF